A selection of T cell receptor beta chains follows, all from one sample in a study of regulatory T cells in long-lasting Graves disease. TCRdb fed the multiplex PCR reads into MiXCR, producing one record per CDR3 protein. The table includes hundreds of thousands of distinct CDR3 sequences, about a sixth detected once. The sample here was peripheral blood mononuclear cells (PBMCs), taken at new diagnosis, from a patient treated with antithyroid drugs. Receptors originate from a female donor with Graves disease. The CDR3 runs from the conserved cysteine through the conserved F or W. The D gene is left open where the match is weak. Where a row states a size, it is once, few, many or the class of an expanded clone; other rows omit it.

>many|TRBD2|TRBJ2-1|TRBV6-2/TRBV6-3
TGTGCCAGTTGGGGTGTGGCTAGCGGGCGGAATGAGCAGTTCTTC
CASWGVASGRNEQFF
>many|.|TRBJ1-1|TRBV18
TGTGCCAGCTCAGCAACTGTGAACACTGAAGCTTTCTTT
CASSATVNTEAFF
>many|.|TRBJ2-1|TRBV27
TGTGCCAGCAGTTTATCCCGGGGCTCCTACAATGAGCAGTTCTTC
CASSLSRGSYNEQFF
>once|TRBD1|TRBJ1-5|TRBV19
TGTGCCCCTAGCCCGGAGGGACAGTTAAATCAGCCCCAGCATTTT
CAPSPEGQLNQPQHF
>.|.|TRBJ2-7|TRBV14
TGTGCCAGCAGCCAAGTTCTCGTCAGGGGTATCTACGAGCAGTACTTC
CASSQVLVRGIYEQYF
>many|.|TRBJ2-3|TRBV2
TGTGCCAGCAGGGAGTTGAGTTGGGGCACAGATACGCAGTATTTT
CASRELSWGTDTQYF
>.|.|TRBJ1-1|TRBV6-2/TRBV6-3
TGTGCCAGCAGCAGTTCGGGACTGATGAACACTGAAGCTTTCTTT
CASSSSGLMNTEAFF
>many|TRBD2|TRBJ2-2|TRBV19
TGTGCCAGTACCATGGGGACACTAGCGGAGAACACCGGGGAGCTGTTTTTT
CASTMGTLAENTGELFF
>many|.|TRBJ1-5|TRBV5-1
TGCGCCAGCAGCTTGGCGGGGGGGCCCCAGCATTTT
CASSLAGGPQHF
>many|TRBD2|TRBJ2-1|TRBV20-1
TGCAGTGCTAGAGATGTACTAGCGGGAGCTGATGAGCAGTTCTTC
CSARDVLAGADEQFF
>few|.|TRBJ2-1|TRBV6-2/TRBV6-3
TGTGCCAGCAGTACAGGGTCCAATGAGCAGTTCTTC
CASSTGSNEQFF
>many|TRBD1|TRBJ1-2|TRBV7-2
TGTGCCAGCAGCTTCGGGACAGCCTCTAACTATGGCTACACCTTC
CASSFGTASNYGYTF
>.|TRBD2|TRBJ2-1|TRBV4-1
TGCGCCAGCAGCCAACCTCCGGGACTAGCGGGAACAAGTGAGCAGTTCTTC
CASSQPPGLAGTSEQFF
>many|.|TRBJ2-5|TRBV10-2
TGCGCCAGCAGTGAAAGGAAAACAGGGAGGGAGACCCAGTACTTC
CASSERKTGRETQYF
>few|TRBD2|TRBJ2-2|TRBV6-1
TGTGCCAGCACCCCACTAGCGGGTGTCACCGGGGAGCTGTTTTTT
CASTPLAGVTGELFF
>many|TRBD1|TRBJ2-7|TRBV3-1
TGTGCCAGCAGCCCAACAGGGGGCTTGGACGAGCAGTACTTC
CASSPTGGLDEQYF
>many|TRBD1|TRBJ2-3|TRBV28
TGTGCCAGCAGCCTGGGACAGGGAATGGCAGATACGCAGTATTTT
CASSLGQGMADTQYF
>.|.|TRBJ1-1|TRBV2
TGTGCCAGCAGTGAAGACAGGGTATCCGACGCTGAAGCTTTCTTT
CASSEDRVSDAEAFF
>many|.|TRBJ2-3|TRBV28
TGTGCCAGCAGTCCAGTTGGCACAGATACGCAGTATTTT
CASSPVGTDTQYF
>many|TRBD1|TRBJ1-1|TRBV2
TGTGCCGGAGGACAGGGCTATGTGAACACTGAAGCTTTCTTT
CAGGQGYVNTEAFF
>.|TRBD1|TRBJ2-7|TRBV5-5
TGTGCCAGCAGCTTGCCACAGGGGGGCTACGAGCAGTACTTC
CASSLPQGGYEQYF
>many|.|TRBJ1-5|TRBV18
TGTGCCAGCTCAGGGGCAGCGAATCAGCCCCAGCATTTT
CASSGAANQPQHF
>many|TRBD2|TRBJ2-3|TRBV24-1
TGTGCCACCAGTCCCCCGGGAGGAGATACGCAGTATTTT
CATSPPGGDTQYF
>many|.|TRBJ2-1|TRBV12-3/TRBV12-4
TGTGCCAGCAGTTTCACGGTCGGCGGGGTCAATGAGCAGTTCTTC
CASSFTVGGVNEQFF
>many|.|TRBJ1-6|TRBV6-1
TGTGCCAGCAGCAGACCGCCGGGGACCAATTCACCCCTCCACTTT
CASSRPPGTNSPLHF
>many|TRBD1|TRBJ1-2|TRBV6-5
TGTGCCAGCAGTTACATTCGGACAGGGGGCGGCAACTATGGCTACACCTTC
CASSYIRTGGGNYGYTF
>many|TRBD2|TRBJ2-3|TRBV3-1
TGTGCCAGCAGCCAAGATCGAAGGGGTAGCGGGAGGGCAGAAGATACGCAGTATTTT
CASSQDRRGSGRAEDTQYF
>.|.|TRBJ2-2|TRBV20-1
TGCAGTGCTAGAGGTCCCCCCGGGGAGCTGTTTTTT
CSARGPPGELFF
>many|.|TRBJ2-7|TRBV20-1
TGCAGTGCTAGAGCGAGAACCCCAGTTTTTTCCTACGAGCAGTACTTC
CSARARTPVFSYEQYF
>.|.|TRBJ2-7|TRBV28
TGTGCCAGCAGTTTACTTGGCGGGTCGAGACCCGACGAGCAGTACTTC
CASSLLGGSRPDEQYF
>many|.|TRBJ2-5|TRBV6-1
TGTGCCAGCGGCTTCAGAAGACGAGAGACCCAGTACTTC
CASGFRRRETQYF
>.|.|TRBJ1-5|TRBV29-1
TGCAGCGTTGGGACTGTCAATCAGCCCCAGCATTTT
CSVGTVNQPQHF
>many|.|TRBJ2-3|TRBV12-3/TRBV12-4
TGTGCCAGCAGCCCTAGGTGGATGGCAGATACGCAGTATTTT
CASSPRWMADTQYF
>many|.|TRBJ2-3|TRBV2
TGTGCCAGCATTCGGCTTCCGAGGATTGCGCAGTATTTT
CASIRLPRIAQYF
>.|TRBD2|TRBJ2-1|TRBV11-2
TGTGCCAGCAGCTTAGTCCTAGCGGTCGACAATGAGCAGTTCTTC
CASSLVLAVDNEQFF
>.|.|TRBJ2-3|TRBV28
TGTGCCAGCAGTTTAGGCATGACCACAGATACGCAGTATTTT
CASSLGMTTDTQYF
>many|.|TRBJ1-1|TRBV28
TGTGCCAGCACTTCAGGGGCTTCGAGCACTGAAGCTTTCTTT
CASTSGASSTEAFF
>many|.|TRBJ1-1|TRBV13
TGTGCCAGCAGTCAGGGGACCGAAGCTTTCTTT
CASSQGTEAFF
>many|TRBD1|TRBJ2-7|TRBV5-1
TGCGCCAGCAGCTTCGGGACAGGCCTCGGGGACGAGCAGTACTTC
CASSFGTGLGDEQYF
>.|.|TRBJ2-2|TRBV19
TGTGCCAGTAGTATAGGCCGGGACAACGGGGAGCTGTTTTTT
CASSIGRDNGELFF
>.|.|TRBJ1-1|TRBV7-3
TGTGCCAGCAGCCTTGGCGGGTACAACACTGAAGCTTTCTTT
CASSLGGYNTEAFF
>many|.|TRBJ2-5|TRBV7-8
TGTGCCAGCAGCCGGACGGAGGATCTGCAGGAGACCCAGTACTTC
CASSRTEDLQETQYF
>.|TRBD1|TRBJ2-7|TRBV7-9
TGTGCCAGCAGCGATTCGATGGACAGGTACCCCTACGAGCAGTACTTC
CASSDSMDRYPYEQYF
>.|.|TRBJ2-7|TRBV20-1
TGCAGTGCTAGCTTAGCGCCCAGCTCCTACGAGCAGTACTTC
CSASLAPSSYEQYF
>many|.|TRBJ2-1|TRBV7-9
TGTGCCAGCAGCCCGAACCGGCTAGCCCCTTACAATGAGCAGTTCTTC
CASSPNRLAPYNEQFF
>few|TRBD1|TRBJ1-4|TRBV30
TGTGCCTGGAGTCTTGGAGGGGGCAATGAAAAACTGTTTTTT
CAWSLGGGNEKLFF
>many|.|TRBJ2-4|TRBV5-6
TGTGCCAGCAGCGACGGAAACATTCAGTACTTC
CASSDGNIQYF
>many|.|TRBJ1-1|TRBV19
TGTGCCAGTAGTATGGTTGAAGGTACTGAAGCTTTCTTT
CASSMVEGTEAFF
>many|.|TRBJ2-2|TRBV10-3
TGTGCCATCAGTGAGTCTTTGGTAATCGACACCGGGGAGCTGTTTTTT
CAISESLVIDTGELFF
>.|TRBD1|TRBJ1-5|TRBV2
TGTGCCAGCAGGGACAGGGGATACAATCAGCCCCAGCATTTT
CASRDRGYNQPQHF
>.|TRBD2|TRBJ2-2|TRBV2
TGTGCCAGCCACCTTAGCGGGAGTAAGAACACCGGGGAGCTGTTTTTT
CASHLSGSKNTGELFF
>many|.|TRBJ1-5|TRBV28
TGTGCCAGCCTCAAGGGTCACTTCAATCAGCCCCAGCATTTT
CASLKGHFNQPQHF
>many|TRBD2|TRBJ2-5|TRBV7-8
TGTGCCAGCAGCATCGCTAGCGGGATGTCGCGGACCCAGTACTTC
CASSIASGMSRTQYF
>.|.|TRBJ1-5|TRBV19
TGTGCCAGTAGCCCAGGGACCGCCGGGAGTCAGCCCCAGCATTTT
CASSPGTAGSQPQHF
>few|.|TRBJ2-3|TRBV20-1
TGCAGTGCTAGAGAGGGGCGGCTCGATGGCACAGATACGCAGTATTTT
CSAREGRLDGTDTQYF
>many|.|TRBJ1-1|TRBV12-5
TGTGCTAGTGCCCACATGGGAAACACTGAAGCTTTCTTT
CASAHMGNTEAFF
>.|.|TRBJ2-5|TRBV7-2
TGCGCCAGCAGCTATCTCCAGGGGGAGACCCAGTACTTC
CASSYLQGETQYF
>many|TRBD1|TRBJ1-2|TRBV13
TGTGCCAGCAGCCAGAACCTGGGACAGCGGGCTGGCTACACCTTC
CASSQNLGQRAGYTF
>few|.|TRBJ2-1|TRBV6-2/TRBV6-3
TGTGCCAGCGGGTACAACAGGAATGAGCAGTTCTTC
CASGYNRNEQFF
>many|TRBD1|TRBJ1-1|TRBV12-3/TRBV12-4
TGTGCCAGCAGGCCGCCCGGGACAGGAAGCACTGAAGCTTTCTTT
CASRPPGTGSTEAFF